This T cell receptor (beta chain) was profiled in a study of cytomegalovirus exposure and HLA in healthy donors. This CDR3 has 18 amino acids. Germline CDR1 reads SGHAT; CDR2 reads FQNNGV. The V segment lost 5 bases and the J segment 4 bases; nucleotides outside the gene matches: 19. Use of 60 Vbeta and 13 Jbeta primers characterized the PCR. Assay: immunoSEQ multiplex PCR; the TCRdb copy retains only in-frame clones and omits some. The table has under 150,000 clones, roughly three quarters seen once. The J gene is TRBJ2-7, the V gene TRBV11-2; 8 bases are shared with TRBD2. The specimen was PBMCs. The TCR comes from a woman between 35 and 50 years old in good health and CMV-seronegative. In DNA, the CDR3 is TGTGCCAGCAGCCGGGGGGGGCAAATTAGCGGGATGGGGTACGAGCAGTACTTC. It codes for CASSRGGQISGMGYEQYF.